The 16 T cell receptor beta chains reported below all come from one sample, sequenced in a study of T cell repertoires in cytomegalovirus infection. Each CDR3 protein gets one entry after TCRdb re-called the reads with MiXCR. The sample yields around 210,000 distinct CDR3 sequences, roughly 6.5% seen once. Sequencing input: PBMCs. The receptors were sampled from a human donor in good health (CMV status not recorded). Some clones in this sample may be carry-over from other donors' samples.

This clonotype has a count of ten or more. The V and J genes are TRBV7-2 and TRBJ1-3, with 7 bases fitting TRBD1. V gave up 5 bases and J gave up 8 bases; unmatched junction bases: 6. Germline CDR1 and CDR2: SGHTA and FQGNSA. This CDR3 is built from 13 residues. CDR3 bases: TGTGCCAGCAGCCAGGGACAGCTAGACACCATATATTTT. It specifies CASSQGQLDTIYF.

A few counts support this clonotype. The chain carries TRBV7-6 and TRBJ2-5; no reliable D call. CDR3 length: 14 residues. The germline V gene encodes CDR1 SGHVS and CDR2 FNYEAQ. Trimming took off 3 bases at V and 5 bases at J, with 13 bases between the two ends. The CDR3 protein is CASSFPEVGETQYF. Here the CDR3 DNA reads TGTGCCAGCAGCTTCCCCGAGGTAGGGGAGACCCAGTACTTC.

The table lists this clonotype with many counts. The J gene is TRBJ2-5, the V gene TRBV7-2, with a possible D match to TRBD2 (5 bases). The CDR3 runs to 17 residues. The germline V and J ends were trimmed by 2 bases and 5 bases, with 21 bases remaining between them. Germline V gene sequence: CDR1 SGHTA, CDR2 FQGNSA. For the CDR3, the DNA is TGTGCCAGCAGCTTACTTCTCCCCGGACTGGGTCAGGAGACCCAGTACTTC. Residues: CASSLLLPGLGQETQYF.

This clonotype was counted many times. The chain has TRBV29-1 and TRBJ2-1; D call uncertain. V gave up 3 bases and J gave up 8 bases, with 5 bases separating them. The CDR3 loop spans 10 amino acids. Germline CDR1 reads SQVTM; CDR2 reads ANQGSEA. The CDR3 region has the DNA TGCAGCGTTGAGCTTCATGAGCAGTTCTTC. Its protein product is CSVELHEQFF.

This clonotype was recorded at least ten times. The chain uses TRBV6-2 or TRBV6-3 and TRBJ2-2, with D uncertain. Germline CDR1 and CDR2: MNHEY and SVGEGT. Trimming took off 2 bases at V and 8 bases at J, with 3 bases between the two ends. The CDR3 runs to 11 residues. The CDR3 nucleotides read TGTGCCAGCAGTTACCAGGGGGAGCTGTTTTTT. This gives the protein CASSYQGELFF.

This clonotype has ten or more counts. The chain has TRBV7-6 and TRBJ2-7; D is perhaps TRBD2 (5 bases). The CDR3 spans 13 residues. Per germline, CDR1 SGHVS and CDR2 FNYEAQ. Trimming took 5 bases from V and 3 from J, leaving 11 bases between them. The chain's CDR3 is CASSPGRDYEQYF. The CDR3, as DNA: TGTGCCAGCAGCCCCGGACGGGACTACGAGCAGTACTTC.

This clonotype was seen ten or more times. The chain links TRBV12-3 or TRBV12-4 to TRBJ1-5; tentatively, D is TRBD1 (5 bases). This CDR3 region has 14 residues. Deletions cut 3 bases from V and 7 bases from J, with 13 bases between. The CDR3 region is CASSFKGTGQPQHF. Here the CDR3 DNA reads TGTGCCAGCAGTTTTAAGGGAACAGGACAGCCCCAGCATTTT.

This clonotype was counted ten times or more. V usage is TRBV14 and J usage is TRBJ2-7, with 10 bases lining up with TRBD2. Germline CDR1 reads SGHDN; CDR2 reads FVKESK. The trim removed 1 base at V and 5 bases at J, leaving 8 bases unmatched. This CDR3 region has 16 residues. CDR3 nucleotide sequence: TGTGCCAGCAGCCAAGTGGGGGGACTAGCGATCCACGAGCAGTACTTC. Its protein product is CASSQVGGLAIHEQYF.

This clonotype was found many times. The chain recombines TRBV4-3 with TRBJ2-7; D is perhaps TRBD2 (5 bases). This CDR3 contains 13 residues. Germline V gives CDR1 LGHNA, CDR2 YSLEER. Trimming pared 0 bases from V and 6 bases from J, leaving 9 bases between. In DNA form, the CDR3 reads TGCGCCAGCAGCCAAGAAGAGAGGGCCGAGCAGTACTTC. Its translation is CASSQEERAEQYF.

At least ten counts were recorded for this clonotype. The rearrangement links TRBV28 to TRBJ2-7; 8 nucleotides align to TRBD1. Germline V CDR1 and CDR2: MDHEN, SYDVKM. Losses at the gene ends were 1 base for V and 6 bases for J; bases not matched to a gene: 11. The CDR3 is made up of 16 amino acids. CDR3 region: CASSLSQGAPKGEQYF. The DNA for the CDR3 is TGTGCCAGCAGTTTATCCCAGGGGGCTCCCAAGGGCGAGCAGTACTTC.

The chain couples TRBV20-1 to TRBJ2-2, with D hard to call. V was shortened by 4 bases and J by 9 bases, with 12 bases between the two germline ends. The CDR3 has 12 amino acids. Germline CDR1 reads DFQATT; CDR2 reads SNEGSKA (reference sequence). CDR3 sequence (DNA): TGCAGTGCTACAAAAGAAGCCCGGGAGCTGTTTTTT. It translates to CSATKEARELFF.

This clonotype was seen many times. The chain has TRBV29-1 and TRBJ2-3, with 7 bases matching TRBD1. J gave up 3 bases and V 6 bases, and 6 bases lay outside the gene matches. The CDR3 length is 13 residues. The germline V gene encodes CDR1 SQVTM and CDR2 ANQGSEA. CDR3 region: CSVGTDQTDTQYF. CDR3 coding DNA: TGCAGCGTCGGGACAGATCAGACAGATACGCAGTATTTT.

The CDR3 loop reads CASTSSGTGYTEAFF. The CDR3 DNA is TGTGCCAGCACCTCATCGGGGACAGGGTACACTGAAGCTTTCTTT. The rearrangement links TRBV28 to TRBJ1-1; TRBD1 matches at 9 bases. V was pared by 7 bases and J by 3 bases, with 9 bases of the junction left unmatched. Germline loops: CDR1 MDHEN, CDR2 SYDVKM. The CDR3 has 15 amino acids.

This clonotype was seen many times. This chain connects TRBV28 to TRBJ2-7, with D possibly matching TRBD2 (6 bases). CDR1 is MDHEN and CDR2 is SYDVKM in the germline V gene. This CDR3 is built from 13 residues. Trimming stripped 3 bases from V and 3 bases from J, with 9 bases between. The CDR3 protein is CASSFGGYYEQYF. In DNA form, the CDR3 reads TGTGCCAGCAGTTTCGGGGGTTACTACGAGCAGTACTTC. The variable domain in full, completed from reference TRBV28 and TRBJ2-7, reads DVKVTQSSRYLVKRTGEKVFLECVQDMDHENMFWYRQDPGLGLRLIYFSYDVKMKEKGDIPEGYSVSREKKERFSLILESASTNQTSMYLCASSFGGYYEQYFGPGTRLTVT.

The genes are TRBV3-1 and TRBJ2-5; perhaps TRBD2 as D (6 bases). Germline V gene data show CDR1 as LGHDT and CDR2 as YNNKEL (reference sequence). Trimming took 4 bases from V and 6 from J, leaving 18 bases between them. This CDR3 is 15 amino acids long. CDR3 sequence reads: CASSPTPTSMKTQYF. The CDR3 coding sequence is TGTGCCAGCAGCCCCACCCCTACTAGCATGAAGACCCAGTACTTC.

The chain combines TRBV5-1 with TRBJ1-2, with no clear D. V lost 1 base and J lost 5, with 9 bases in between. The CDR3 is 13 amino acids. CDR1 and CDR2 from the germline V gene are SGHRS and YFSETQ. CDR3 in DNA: TGCGCCAGCAGCTTGTCCCGCGGGTATGGCTACACCTTC. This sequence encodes CASSLSRGYGYTF.